The rows below give T cell receptor beta chains drawn from one sample of a study of blood T cell repertoires in COVID-19. Sequenced by immunoSEQ multiplex PCR; TCRdb stores in-frame clones only, minus some. The data contain fewer than 300,000 clones, approximately 82% of them singletons. Sequencing input: peripheral blood. These receptors came from a woman under 30 with acute or convalescent COVID-19. Each CDR3 is given with its conserved first and last residue. The D gene is left open where the match is weak. Expanded clones are given a class, and other clones once, few, many or no size at all.

v_gene: TRBV6-1
j_gene: TRBJ1-2
d_gene: .
abundance: .
CDR3aa: CASSEATRVRDEYTF
CDR3nt: TGTGCCAGCAGTGAAGCGACCCGGGTTCGCGATGAGTACACCTTC

v_gene: TRBV29-1
j_gene: TRBJ2-5
d_gene: TRBD2
abundance: .
CDR3aa: CSVEGGRGETQYF
CDR3nt: TGCAGCGTTGAAGGCGGGAGAGGGGAGACCCAGTACTTC

v_gene: TRBV12-5
j_gene: TRBJ2-5
d_gene: TRBD2
abundance: .
CDR3aa: CASGTGTSGNQETQYF
CDR3nt: TGTGCTAGTGGCACCGGGACTAGCGGGAACCAAGAGACCCAGTACTTC

v_gene: TRBV11-2
j_gene: TRBJ1-2
d_gene: .
abundance: .
CDR3aa: CASSLVMNYGYTF
CDR3nt: TGTGCCAGCAGCTTAGTAATGAACTATGGCTACACCTTC

v_gene: TRBV6-5
j_gene: TRBJ1-5
d_gene: .
abundance: .
CDR3aa: CASRRTVYSNQPQHF
CDR3nt: TGTGCCAGCAGAAGGACAGTATATAGCAATCAGCCCCAGCATTTT

v_gene: TRBV9
j_gene: TRBJ2-7
d_gene: TRBD1
abundance: .
CDR3aa: CASSPRDSYSYEQYF
CDR3nt: TGTGCCAGCAGCCCCCGGGACAGCTACTCCTACGAGCAGTACTTC

v_gene: TRBV7-3
j_gene: TRBJ2-1
d_gene: .
abundance: .
CDR3aa: CASSPAGQRHNEQFF
CDR3nt: TGTGCCAGCAGCCCGGCGGGACAGAGACACAATGAGCAGTTCTTC

v_gene: TRBV5-1
j_gene: TRBJ2-1
d_gene: .
abundance: .
CDR3aa: CASSYQAGSSYNEQFF
CDR3nt: TGCGCCAGCAGCTACCAAGCGGGTAGCTCCTACAATGAGCAGTTCTTC

v_gene: TRBV28
j_gene: TRBJ1-2
d_gene: TRBD1
abundance: .
CDR3aa: CASRGTGDYGYTF
CDR3nt: TGTGCCAGCCGAGGGACAGGGGACTATGGCTACACCTTC

v_gene: TRBV6-1
j_gene: TRBJ2-7
d_gene: .
abundance: .
CDR3aa: CASSEAWAGSSYEQYF
CDR3nt: TGTGCCAGCAGTGAAGCCTGGGCAGGAAGCTCCTACGAGCAGTACTTC

v_gene: TRBV11-2
j_gene: TRBJ1-6
d_gene: .
abundance: .
CDR3aa: CASSFGGGDSPLHF
CDR3nt: TGTGCCAGCAGCTTTGGGGGGGGCGATTCACCCCTCCACTTT

v_gene: TRBV6-5
j_gene: TRBJ2-4
d_gene: .
abundance: .
CDR3aa: CASRPGETKNIQYF
CDR3nt: TGTGCCAGCAGGCCGGGGGAGACCAAAAACATTCAGTACTTC

v_gene: TRBV5-1
j_gene: TRBJ2-5
d_gene: TRBD2
abundance: .
CDR3aa: CASSLGTSGQQETQYF
CDR3nt: TGCGCCAGCAGCTTGGGAACTAGCGGGCAACAAGAGACCCAGTACTTC

v_gene: TRBV5-4
j_gene: TRBJ2-7
d_gene: .
abundance: .
CDR3aa: CASSSDRRVFYEQYF
CDR3nt: TGTGCCAGCAGTTCCGACAGGCGGGTTTTCTACGAGCAGTACTTC

v_gene: TRBV11-2
j_gene: TRBJ1-2
d_gene: TRBD1
abundance: .
CDR3aa: CASSYGTGPYYGYTF
CDR3nt: TGTGCCAGCAGCTATGGGACAGGCCCTTACTATGGCTACACCTTC

v_gene: TRBV19
j_gene: TRBJ2-3
d_gene: TRBD2
abundance: .
CDR3aa: CASSGLAKGSTDTQYF
CDR3nt: TGTGCCAGTAGTGGACTAGCAAAGGGAAGCACAGATACGCAGTATTTT

v_gene: TRBV14
j_gene: TRBJ1-3
d_gene: .
abundance: .
CDR3aa: CASSQFSRSSGNTIYF
CDR3nt: TGTGCCAGCAGCCAGTTCAGCAGGTCCTCAGGAAACACCATATATTTT

v_gene: TRBV6-6
j_gene: TRBJ2-2
d_gene: .
abundance: .
CDR3aa: CAGGHRNTGELFF
CDR3nt: TGTGCCGGGGGACATCGGAACACCGGGGAGCTGTTTTTT

v_gene: TRBV28
j_gene: TRBJ2-5
d_gene: TRBD2
abundance: .
CDR3aa: CASRGTSGTQETQYF
CDR3nt: TGTGCCAGCAGGGGGACTAGCGGGACCCAAGAGACCCAGTACTTC

v_gene: TRBV6-2/TRBV6-3
j_gene: TRBJ1-5
d_gene: .
abundance: .
CDR3aa: CASSYSTQPQHF
CDR3nt: TGTGCCAGCAGTTACTCGACACAGCCCCAGCATTTT

v_gene: TRBV6-5
j_gene: TRBJ2-7
d_gene: TRBD2
abundance: .
CDR3aa: CASRGGGSSIYEQYF
CDR3nt: TGTGCCAGCAGGGGTGGCGGGAGTAGTATCTACGAGCAGTACTTC

v_gene: TRBV6-5
j_gene: TRBJ2-7
d_gene: TRBD1
abundance: .
CDR3aa: CASRWDRVSYEQYF
CDR3nt: TGTGCCAGTAGGTGGGACAGGGTCTCCTACGAGCAGTACTTC

v_gene: TRBV4-3
j_gene: TRBJ2-2
d_gene: TRBD1
abundance: .
CDR3aa: CASSQESSGGTGELFF
CDR3nt: TGCGCCAGCAGCCAAGAGTCGTCAGGGGGCACCGGGGAGCTGTTTTTT

v_gene: TRBV6-5
j_gene: TRBJ2-4
d_gene: TRBD1
abundance: .
CDR3aa: CASSYERDSGSIQYF
CDR3nt: TGTGCCAGCAGTTACGAACGGGACAGTGGAAGCATTCAGTACTTC

v_gene: TRBV12-3/TRBV12-4
j_gene: TRBJ1-2
d_gene: .
abundance: .
CDR3aa: CASSSRQNYGYTF
CDR3nt: TGTGCCAGCAGTTCCAGACAGAACTATGGCTACACCTTC

v_gene: TRBV28
j_gene: TRBJ2-7
d_gene: .
abundance: .
CDR3aa: CASSPGGTGYEQYF
CDR3nt: TGTGCCAGCAGTCCCGGCGGCACAGGGTACGAGCAGTACTTC

v_gene: TRBV5-4
j_gene: TRBJ1-2
d_gene: TRBD1
abundance: .
CDR3aa: CASSFSGTGAFGYGYTF
CDR3nt: TGTGCCAGCAGCTTTTCCGGGACAGGGGCGTTTGGCTATGGCTACACCTTC

v_gene: TRBV7-6
j_gene: TRBJ2-1
d_gene: TRBD2
abundance: .
CDR3aa: CASSLGTGTSGLDEQFF
CDR3nt: TGTGCCAGCAGCTTAGGGACCGGGACTAGCGGGTTGGATGAGCAGTTCTTC

v_gene: TRBV9
j_gene: TRBJ2-2
d_gene: .
abundance: .
CDR3aa: CASSGLAGTNTGELFF
CDR3nt: TGTGCCAGCAGTGGTCTGGCGGGGACGAACACCGGGGAGCTGTTTTTT

v_gene: TRBV9
j_gene: TRBJ2-2
d_gene: TRBD1
abundance: .
CDR3aa: CASSVVVVRGQAGELFF
CDR3nt: TGTGCCAGCAGCGTAGTAGTAGTGAGGGGGCAGGCCGGGGAGCTGTTTTTT

v_gene: TRBV19
j_gene: TRBJ2-7
d_gene: TRBD1
abundance: .
CDR3aa: CASSGGQVDSYEQYF
CDR3nt: TGTGCCAGTAGTGGGGGACAGGTCGACTCCTACGAGCAGTACTTC

v_gene: TRBV7-9
j_gene: TRBJ1-3
d_gene: TRBD1
abundance: few
CDR3aa: CASSGQAGNTIYF
CDR3nt: TGTGCCAGCAGCGGACAGGCCGGAAACACCATATATTTT

v_gene: TRBV19
j_gene: TRBJ2-3
d_gene: .
abundance: few
CDR3aa: CASSKTIYTDTQYF
CDR3nt: TGTGCCAGTAGTAAGACAATCTACACAGATACGCAGTATTTT

v_gene: TRBV18
j_gene: TRBJ1-2
d_gene: .
abundance: .
CDR3aa: CASADRTNYGYTF
CDR3nt: TGTGCCAGCGCAGACAGGACTAACTATGGCTACACCTTC

v_gene: TRBV2
j_gene: TRBJ2-1
d_gene: TRBD2
abundance: .
CDR3aa: CASKTSGSIRGEQFF
CDR3nt: TGTGCCAGCAAAACTAGCGGGAGCATTCGAGGGGAGCAGTTCTTC

v_gene: TRBV15
j_gene: TRBJ2-2
d_gene: TRBD2
abundance: .
CDR3aa: CATSRVGRTGGELFF
CDR3nt: TGTGCCACCAGCAGAGTCGGGAGGACGGGCGGGGAGCTGTTTTTT